The 16 T cell receptor beta chains below all came from one sample that was sequenced in a study of regulatory T cells in long-lasting Graves disease. This sample's time point: persistent/refractory GD, antithyroid drugs over 5 years with positive TRAb. The TCR library was prepared using RNA isolated from PBMCs. iRepertoire HTBI primers and Arm-PCR of CDR3 regions built TCR beta libraries. TCRdb fed the multiplex PCR reads into MiXCR, producing one record per CDR3 protein. The sample comprises a few hundred thousand distinct CDR3 sequences, roughly 21% of which are singletons, and roughly 7% rests with the top ten. The specimen was peripheral blood mononuclear cells (PBMCs), collected when the disease was refractory, from a patient treated with antithyroid drugs. The receptors derive from a female donor with Graves disease.

The chain employs TRBV18 and TRBJ1-1; the D is unclear. CDR1 and CDR2 (germline): KGHSH, LQKENI. The CDR3 runs 12 residues. The V gene lost 2 bases and the J gene lost 3 bases, with 4 bases spanning the gap. The CDR3 DNA follows: TGTGCCAGCTCACCAATAGACACTGAAGCTTTCTTT. Protein product: CASSPIDTEAFF.

The table lists this clonotype with many counts. The rearrangement joins TRBV28 to TRBJ2-7; D not certain. The CDR3 loop spans 18 amino acids. Trimming pared 7 bases from V and 3 bases from J, leaving 28 bases between. Germline V gene sequence: CDR1 MDHEN, CDR2 SYDVKM. CDR3 bases: TGTGCCAGCACCCTAACCCCCCCCGATATACTGTGGAACTACGAGCAGTACTTC. Protein sequence: CASTLTPPDILWNYEQYF.

The chain is built from TRBV14 and TRBJ1-2; D might be TRBD1 (5 bases). The CDR3 spans 15 residues. Deletions cut 4 bases from V and 4 bases from J, with 16 bases between. Germline loops: CDR1 SGHDN, CDR2 FVKESK. DNA of the CDR3: TGTGCCAGCAGCCCTTGGGGGGTATGGAGCTATGGCTACACCTTC. It yields the protein CASSPWGVWSYGYTF.

The V and J genes are TRBV6-1 and TRBJ2-1; D possibly corresponds to TRBD2 (8 bases). The CDR3 length is 19 residues. The germline V gene encodes CDR1 MNHNS and CDR2 SASEGT. The V end lost 10 bases, the J end lost 0 bases, and 28 bases lay between the germline ends. CDR3 nucleotides: TGTGCCACCCGAGACCCGACGGGACAGAGCGGGGGCTCCTACAATGAGCAGTTCTTC. This encodes CATRDPTGQSGGSYNEQFF.

This clonotype was recorded at least ten times. The chain is built from TRBV2 and TRBJ2-5; tentative D call: TRBD2 (6 bases). V lost 11 bases, J lost 2 bases, and 15 bases lay in between. The CDR3 consists of 13 residues. Germline loops: CDR1 SNHLY, CDR2 FYNNEI. CDR3 in DNA: TGTGCCGGCCTTAGCCTAGCGCAAGAGACCCAGTACTTC. Translation gives CAGLSLAQETQYF.

This clonotype has ten or more counts. The chain uses TRBV6-7 and TRBJ1-1; perhaps TRBD1 as D (5 bases). TRBV6-7 carries the ORF label, with uncertain function. The CDR3 runs to 15 residues. V was pared by 6 bases and J by 8 bases, with 22 bases between. This chain's CDR3 is CASSYDLGRPSEAFF. The CDR3 bases are TGTGCCAGCAGCTACGACCTGGGACGACCAAGCGAAGCTTTCTTT.

The chain combines TRBV13 with TRBJ2-3; TRBD2 agrees at 7 bases. This CDR3 comprises 15 residues. The V segment lost 5 bases and the J segment 2 bases; nucleotides outside the gene matches: 7. Germline V CDR1 and CDR2: PRHDT, FYEKMQ (reference sequence). The CDR3 coding sequence is TGTGCCAGCAGCCGAGACGGGGGGACCACAGATACGCAGTATTTT. This gives the protein CASSRDGGTTDTQYF.

CDR3 sequence reads: CASRDRGLTGELFF. DNA for the CDR3: TGTGCCAGCAGGGACAGGGGACTCACCGGGGAGCTGTTTTTT. V usage is TRBV28 and J usage is TRBJ2-2; 9 nucleotides line up with TRBD1. The J segment lost 4 bases and the V segment lost 6 bases, leaving 3 bases of the junction unmatched. The germline CDR1 and CDR2 sequences are MDHEN and SYDVKM. This CDR3 contains 14 residues. Variable domain in full (rest from reference TRBV28 and TRBJ2-2): DVKVTQSSRYLVKRTGEKVFLECVQDMDHENMFWYRQDPGLGLRLIYFSYDVKMKEKGDIPEGYSVSREKKERFSLILESASTNQTSMYLCASRDRGLTGELFFGEGSRLTVL.

With regard to this clonotype: This CDR3 fails to terminate in the conserved phenylalanine or tryptophan, so it likely reflects a read error. V usage is TRBV19 and J usage is TRBJ2-7; D remains unclear. Trimming removed 6 bases at V and 0 bases at J, with 15 bases between. CDR1 is LNHDA and CDR2 is SQIVND in the germline V gene (reference sequence). The CDR3 has 15 residues. This CDR3 reads CASSIMSSSSYEQYL. The DNA for the CDR3 is TGTGCCAGTAGCATTATGTCCTCTAGCTCCTACGAGCAGTACCTC.

The chain joins TRBV10-3 to TRBJ1-2; 11 nucleotides line up with TRBD1. The germline V gene has CDR1 ENHRY and CDR2 SYGVKD. Trimming at V came to 3 bases and at J to 5 bases, leaving 11 bases not matched to a gene. The CDR3 consists of 17 residues. CDR3 amino acids: CAISDNRDRGFSYGYTF. DNA for the CDR3: TGTGCCATCAGTGATAACCGGGACAGGGGGTTTTCTTATGGCTACACCTTC.

There are a few counts of this clonotype. This chain joins TRBV5-6 and TRBJ1-1, with TRBD1 as a possible D gene (5 bases). The CDR3 has 14 amino acids. Germline V gene data show CDR1 as SGHDT and CDR2 as YYEEEE. Deletions cut 0 bases from V and 3 bases from J, with 9 bases between. CDR3 protein: CASSLVGGYTEAFF. The CDR3 nucleotides read TGTGCCAGCAGCTTGGTCGGGGGGTACACTGAAGCTTTCTTT.

CDR3 coding DNA: TGTGCCAGCAGCCCAGGGGCCCTTTACACCGGGGAGCTGTTTTTT. Translated: CASSPGALYTGELFF. The V and J genes are TRBV7-9 and TRBJ2-2, with a possible D match to TRBD1 (6 bases). This CDR3 contains 15 residues. V lost 5 bases and J 3 bases, leaving 13 bases between the germline ends. The germline V gene encodes CDR1 SEHNR and CDR2 FQNEAQ (reference sequence).

The chain carries TRBV7-9 and TRBJ2-3; a weak D match, TRBD2 (6 bases). Germline V gives CDR1 SEHNR, CDR2 FQNEAQ (reference sequence). V was shortened by 5 bases and J by 2 bases, with 14 bases between the two germline ends. This CDR3 has 15 amino acids. CDR3 sequence (DNA): TGTGCCAGCAGCAAGGACTTGGACTACACAGATACGCAGTATTTT. Residues: CASSKDLDYTDTQYF.

V is TRBV4-1 and J is TRBJ1-2; the D gene is possibly TRBD1 (5 bases). The CDR3 consists of 17 residues. The ends were cut back, 0 bases at V and 0 bases at J, with 14 bases in the middle. Germline CDR1 is MGHRA and CDR2 is YSYEKL. CDR3 sequence reads: CASSQDAAGDPNYGYTF. CDR3 coding DNA: TGCGCCAGCAGCCAAGATGCGGCGGGGGATCCTAACTATGGCTACACCTTC.

There are many counts of this clonotype. One end of the junction varies from germline; a read error may be responsible. This sequence joins TRBV6-1 and TRBJ2-7, with D maybe TRBD1 (5 bases). CDR1 and CDR2 from the germline V gene are MNHNS and SASEGT. This CDR3 region has 13 residues. CDR3 DNA: TGTGCCAGCCTCAGACAGCAAAATTACGAGCAGTGCTTC. This translates into CASLRQQNYEQCF.

This clonotype was seen more than once but under ten times. The CDR3 loop reads CASSSDGTHEQYF. The CDR3 DNA reads TGTGCCAGCAGCTCAGACGGGACCCACGAGCAGTACTTC. This chain joins TRBV7-9 and TRBJ2-7; either TRBD1 or TRBD2 may fit D (5 bases each). CDR3 size: 13 residues. Trimming took 4 bases from V and 5 from J, leaving 12 bases between them. CDR1 and CDR2 from the germline V gene are SEHNR and FQNEAQ (reference sequence). Supplemented by reference TRBV7-9 and TRBJ2-7, the full variable domain reads DTGVSQNPRHKITKRGQNVTFRCDPISEHNRLYWYRQTLGQGPEFLTYFQNEAQLEKSRLLSDRFSAERPKGSFSTLEIQRTEQGDSAMYLCASSSDGTHEQYFGPGTRLTVT.